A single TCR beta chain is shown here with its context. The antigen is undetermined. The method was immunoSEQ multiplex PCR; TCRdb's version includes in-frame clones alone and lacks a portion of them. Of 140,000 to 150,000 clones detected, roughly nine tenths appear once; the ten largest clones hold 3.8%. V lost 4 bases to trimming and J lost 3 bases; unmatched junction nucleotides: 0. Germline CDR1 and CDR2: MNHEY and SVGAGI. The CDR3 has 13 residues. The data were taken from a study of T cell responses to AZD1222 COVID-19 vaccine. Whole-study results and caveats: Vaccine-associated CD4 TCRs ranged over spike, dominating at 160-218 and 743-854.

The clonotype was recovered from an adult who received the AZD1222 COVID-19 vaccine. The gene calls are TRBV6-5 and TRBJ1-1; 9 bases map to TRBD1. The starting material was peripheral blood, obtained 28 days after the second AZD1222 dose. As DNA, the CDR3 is TGTGCCAGCAGTTGGGACAGGGACACTGAAGCTTTCTTT. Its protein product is CASSWDRDTEAFF.